These 18 T cell receptor beta chains were sequenced from one sample in a study of cytomegalovirus exposure and HLA in healthy donors. Vbeta (60) and Jbeta (13) primers were used in the PCR. Using immunoSEQ multiplex PCR, the repertoire was profiled, and TCRdb retains in-frame clones only, with some absent. Its clone listing holds around 80,000 clones. The sequenced sample consisted of PBMCs. Every receptor here comes from a boy younger than 18 in good health and CMV-seronegative.

This chain connects TRBV9 to TRBJ2-3; D is undetermined. V lost 0 bases, J lost 5 bases, and 16 bases lay in between. Germline V gene lookup returns CDR1 SGDLS and CDR2 YYNGEE. This CDR3 has 16 residues. The CDR3 coding sequence is TGTGCCAGCAGCGTAGGAGGAGCTAAAGTGAGAGATACGCAGTATTTT. Protein: CASSVGGAKVRDTQYF.

V and J are TRBV7-3 and TRBJ2-3, with TRBD2 matching over 11 bases. V gave up 4 bases and J gave up 3 bases; unmatched junction bases: 12. CDR1 and CDR2 from the germline V gene are SGHTA and FQGTGA. The CDR3 has 18 amino acids. CDR3 nucleotide sequence: TGTGCCAGCAGCTCCCGAGAGCTAGCGGGAGGTGGTACAGATACGCAGTATTTT. Translation: CASSSRELAGGGTDTQYF.

This chain joins TRBV11-2 and TRBJ2-2; 7 bases align to TRBD1. The CDR3 length is 19 residues. The germline gives CDR1 SGHAT, CDR2 FQNNGV. Germline trimming cut 0 bases from V and 3 bases from J; bases unmatched to any gene: 13. The CDR3 DNA sequence: TGTGCCAGCAGCTTAGACCCAGACAGGGTAGTTATAGACACCGGGGAGCTGTTTTTT. Protein sequence: CASSLDPDRVVIDTGELFF.

The chain employs TRBV6-5 and TRBJ1-1, with D perhaps matching TRBD1 (5 bases). The V end was cut by 4 bases, the J end by 5 bases, with 17 bases between. CDR1 MNHEY and CDR2 SVGAGI come from the germline V gene. This CDR3 region has 15 residues. CDR3 nucleotide sequence: TGTGCCAGCAGTTCCCCCGGCGCCGGGGGGACTGAAGCTTTCTTT. Translating it yields CASSSPGAGGTEAFF.

The chain links TRBV30 to TRBJ2-1; D not resolved. The V gene's germline CDR1 is GTSNPN and CDR2 SVGIG (reference sequence). Trimming took 4 bases from V and 5 from J, leaving 9 bases between them. The CDR3 contains 12 residues. This chain's CDR3 is CAWNPGDNEQFF. The CDR3 region has the DNA TGTGCCTGGAATCCAGGTGACAATGAGCAGTTCTTC.

The chain employs TRBV5-5 and TRBJ2-5; TRBD2 matches 9 bases. Germline CDR1 is SGHKS and CDR2 is YYEKEE (reference sequence). The CDR3 runs to 16 residues. Trimming at V came to 2 bases and at J to 2 bases, leaving 7 bases not matched to a gene. In DNA form, the CDR3 reads TGTGCCAGCAGCTTTGGGTTAACTAGCGGGCAAGAGACCCAGTACTTC. This sequence encodes CASSFGLTSGQETQYF.

The chain recombines TRBV7-6 with TRBJ2-7, with D tentatively TRBD1 (6 bases). V lost 0 bases and J 8 bases, leaving 14 bases between the germline ends. The CDR3 length is 14 residues. Germline CDR1 and CDR2: SGHVS and FNYEAQ. CDR3 in amino acids: CASSLAGKGEQQYF. The CDR3 region has the DNA TGTGCCAGCAGCTTAGCCGGGAAGGGGGAACAGCAGTACTTC.

The V and J genes are TRBV18 and TRBJ2-1; 7 nucleotides match TRBD2. From germline, CDR1 is KGHSH and CDR2 LQKENI. Trimming at V came to 2 bases and at J to 5 bases, leaving 6 bases not matched to a gene. CDR3 length equals 15 residues. The CDR3 DNA reads TGTGCCAGCTCACCAAGGGAGGGGTACGACAATGAGCAGTTCTTC. Translated, it gives CASSPREGYDNEQFF.

The V call is TRBV5-1, the J call TRBJ2-7; the D is unclear. The CDR3 is 13 residues long. Germline values: CDR1 SGHRS, CDR2 YFSETQ. Trimming removed 1 base from V and 1 base from J, with 6 bases in between. CDR3 sequence reads: CASSLRSSYEQYF. The CDR3 nucleotides read TGCGCCAGCAGCTTGCGGAGTTCCTACGAGCAGTACTTC.

V usage is TRBV18 and J usage is TRBJ2-1, with 13 bases that match TRBD2. CDR3 length equals 16 residues. Trimming at V came to 4 bases and at J to 8 bases, leaving 8 bases not matched to a gene. The germline V gene encodes CDR1 KGHSH and CDR2 LQKENI. CDR3 DNA sequence: TGTGCCAGCTCACGAACGGGACTAGCGGGATTGGATGAGCAGTTCTTC. Translation: CASSRTGLAGLDEQFF.

The rearrangement joins TRBV7-3 to TRBJ2-2, with 7 bases matching TRBD1. In germline, CDR1 is SGHTA, CDR2 FQGTGA. V gave up 6 bases and J gave up 3 bases; unmatched junction bases: 1. The CDR3 runs 13 residues. CDR3 DNA sequence: TGTGCCAGCAGGACAGGGTACACCGGGGAGCTGTTTTTT. It encodes CASRTGYTGELFF.

V gene TRBV15 combines with J gene TRBJ2-7; the D is unclear. The CDR3 has 15 amino acids. Per the germline V gene, CDR1 is LNHNV and CDR2 is YYDKDF (reference sequence). The V and J ends lost 0 bases and 6 bases respectively, with 15 bases between them. In DNA, the CDR3 is TGTGCCACCAGCAGAGATATGCGGTTAAGGCCCGAGCAGTACTTC. Its translation is CATSRDMRLRPEQYF.

This chain links TRBV6-5 with TRBJ1-1; the match to TRBD1 covers 9 bases. This CDR3 is built from 13 residues. With 5 bases clipped from V and 11 bases from J, the junction kept 9 bases outside the gene matches. Germline CDR1 is MNHEY and CDR2 is SVGAGI. CDR3 in DNA: TGTGCCAGCAGTAGAACTGGGACAGGGATGGCTTTCTTT. This encodes CASSRTGTGMAFF.

The chain combines TRBV19 with TRBJ2-7; TRBD1 aligns across 10 bases. This CDR3 region has 16 residues. The germline CDR1 and CDR2 sequences are LNHDA and SQIVND (reference sequence). With 0 bases clipped from V and 3 bases from J, the junction kept 5 bases outside the gene matches. The CDR3 DNA sequence: TGTGCCAGTAGTATAGATCGACAGGGGGCCGACTACGAGCAGTACTTC. This codes for CASSIDRQGADYEQYF.

The chain couples TRBV29-1 to TRBJ2-3, with TRBD2 matching 10 bases. Per germline, CDR1 SQVTM and CDR2 ANQGSEA. The length of the CDR3 is 17 residues. V lost 7 bases, J lost 0 bases, and 13 bases stayed unmatched. In DNA form, the CDR3 reads TGCAGCGGGGGGGCGTCTAGCGGGGGTGGGAGCACAGATACGCAGTATTTT. Translating it yields CSGGASSGGGSTDTQYF.

The chain links TRBV6-5 to TRBJ2-7; 9 positions agree with TRBD1. CDR1 and CDR2 from the germline V gene are MNHEY and SVGAGI. The CDR3 totals 14 residues. The V and J ends lost 4 bases and 2 bases, in that order; junction bases with no gene match: 3. CDR3 in DNA: TGTGCCAGCAGTTCGGGACAGGGCACCTACGAGCAGTACTTC. Translating it yields CASSSGQGTYEQYF.

The genes are TRBV4-2 and TRBJ2-1; 8 nucleotides line up with TRBD2. Germline V gives CDR1 LGHNA, CDR2 YNFKEQ. This CDR3 is 15 amino acids long. J gave up 0 bases and V 5 bases, and 3 bases lay outside the gene matches. The CDR3 loop reads CASSARGDSYNEQFF. CDR3 DNA sequence: TGTGCCAGCAGCGCGCGGGGGGACTCCTACAATGAGCAGTTCTTC.

This chain links TRBV2 with TRBJ2-7, with D hard to call. V was trimmed by 4 bases and J by 0 bases, leaving 7 bases between them. The CDR3 is 13 amino acids. Germline V gives CDR1 SNHLY, CDR2 FYNNEI. CDR3 residues: CASSGPPSYEQYF. CDR3 bases: TGTGCCAGCAGTGGGCCCCCCTCCTACGAGCAGTACTTC.